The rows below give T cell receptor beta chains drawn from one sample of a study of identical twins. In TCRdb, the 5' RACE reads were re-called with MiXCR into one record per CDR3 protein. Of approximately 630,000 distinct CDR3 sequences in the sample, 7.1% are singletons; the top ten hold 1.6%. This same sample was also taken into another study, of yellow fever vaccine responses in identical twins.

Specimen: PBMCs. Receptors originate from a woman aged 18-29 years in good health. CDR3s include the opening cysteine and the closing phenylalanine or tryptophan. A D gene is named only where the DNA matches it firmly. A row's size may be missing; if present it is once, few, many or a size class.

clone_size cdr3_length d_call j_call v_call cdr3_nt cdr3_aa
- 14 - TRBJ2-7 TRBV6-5 TGTGCCAGCAGATACCGGGACACTCCGGACGAGCAGTACTTC CASRYRDTPDEQYF
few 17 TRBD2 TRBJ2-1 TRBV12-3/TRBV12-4 TGTGCCAGCAGTTTAGCTACCCCGGGACTAGCGGGAGTCGAGCAGTTCTTC CASSLATPGLAGVEQFF
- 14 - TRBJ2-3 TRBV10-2 TGCGCCAGTGCCAGGGGCTTGGGGACAGATACGCAGTATTTT CASARGLGTDTQYF
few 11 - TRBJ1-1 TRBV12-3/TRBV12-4 TGTGCCAGCCTTGCGAACACTGAAGCTTTCTTT CASLANTEAFF
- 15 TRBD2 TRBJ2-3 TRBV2 TGTGCCAGCAGTGTAAAAGCGGGGGGCCCAGATACGCAGTATTTT CASSVKAGGPDTQYF
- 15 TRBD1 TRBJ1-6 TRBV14 TGTGCCAGCAGCTACGGACAGGGGGCATATTCACCCCTCCACTTT CASSYGQGAYSPLHF
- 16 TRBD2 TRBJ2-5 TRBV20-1 TGCAGTGCTAGAGATTTCCCAGCGGGAGTTGTAGAGACCCAGTACTTC CSARDFPAGVVETQYF
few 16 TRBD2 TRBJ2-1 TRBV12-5 TGTGCTAGTGGTTTGACCTTGGGACTAGCGGATAATGAGCAGTTCTTC CASGLTLGLADNEQFF
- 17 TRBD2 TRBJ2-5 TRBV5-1 TGCGCCAGCAGCATGGGACTAGCGGGGACCCTACAAGAGACCCAGTACTTC CASSMGLAGTLQETQYF
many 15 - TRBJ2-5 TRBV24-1 TGTGCCACCAGTGATTTGGGTAGAGACCAAGAGACCCAGTACTTC CATSDLGRDQETQYF
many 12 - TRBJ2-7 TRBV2 TGTGCCAGCAGTGAAGCGCGGTACGAGCAGTACTTC CASSEARYEQYF
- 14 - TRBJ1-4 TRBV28 TGTGCCAGCAGCCTCTCGGCAGGGTATGAAAAACTGTTTTTT CASSLSAGYEKLFF
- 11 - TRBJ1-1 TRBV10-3 TGTGCCATCAGTGGGAACACTGAAGCTTTCTTT CAISGNTEAFF
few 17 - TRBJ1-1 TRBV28 TGTGCCAGCAGTGGAACGGGGGCAGGTATTTGGGACACTGAAGCTTTCTTT CASSGTGAGIWDTEAFF
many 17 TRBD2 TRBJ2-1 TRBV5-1 TGCGCCAGCAGCTTGGGCGGGGGAGAGGGTTCCTACAATGAGCAGTTCTTC CASSLGGGEGSYNEQFF
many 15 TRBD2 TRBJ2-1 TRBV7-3 TGTGCCAGCAGCTCAAAGCGGGAGAGTTTCAATGAGCAGTTCTTC CASSSKRESFNEQFF
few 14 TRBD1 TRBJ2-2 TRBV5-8 TGTGCCAGCAGAAGAAGGGGGCTGACCGGGGAGCTGTTTTTT CASRRRGLTGELFF
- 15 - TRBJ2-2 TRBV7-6 TGTGCCAGCAGCTTACTAGCGCGTAACACCGGGGAGCTGTTTTTT CASSLLARNTGELFF
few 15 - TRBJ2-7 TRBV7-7 TGTGCCAGCAGCCTACCGTCGGTTGGGTCCTACGAGCAGTACTTC CASSLPSVGSYEQYF
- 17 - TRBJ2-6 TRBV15 TGTGCCACCAGCAGAGATTGGGCGCTCTCTGGGGCCAACGTCCTGACTTTC CATSRDWALSGANVLTF
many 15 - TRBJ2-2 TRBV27 TGTGCCAGCAGTTTGGTGCAGGGATTGGCCGGGGAGCTGTTTTTT CASSLVQGLAGELFF
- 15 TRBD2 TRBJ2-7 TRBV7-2 TGTGCCAGCAGCATAAATAGCGGGAGCTCCTACGAGCAGTACTTC CASSINSGSSYEQYF
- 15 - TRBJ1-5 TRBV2 TGTGCCAGCAGTGATAACAGCCTTAGCAATCAGCCCCAGCATTTT CASSDNSLSNQPQHF
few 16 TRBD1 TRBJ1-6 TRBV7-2 TGTGCCAGCAGCCTACACTCGGGACAGGGAAATTCACCCCTCCACTTT CASSLHSGQGNSPLHF
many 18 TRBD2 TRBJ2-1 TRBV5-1 TGCGCCAGCAGCCTGATCCCTCCCCTAGCGGGGCAGTACAATGAGCAGTTCTTC CASSLIPPLAGQYNEQFF
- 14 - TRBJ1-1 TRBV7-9 TGTGCCAGCAGCTTAGGCGCAGGGATGAACGAAGCTTTCTTT CASSLGAGMNEAFF
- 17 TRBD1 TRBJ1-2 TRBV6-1 TGTGCCAGCAGTGAAAGAGTTTTCATAGGGGGCGCGGATGGCTACACCTTC CASSERVFIGGADGYTF
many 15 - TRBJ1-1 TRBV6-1 TGTGCCAGCAGCCCTTTTGCGGGCATGAACACTGAAGCTTTCTTT CASSPFAGMNTEAFF
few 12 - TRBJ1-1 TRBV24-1 TGTGCCACCAGTGACCCCGACTATCAAGCTTTCTTT CATSDPDYQAFF
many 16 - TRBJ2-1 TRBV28 TGTGCCAGCAGTTTAGATGGGGGACTCTCCTACAATGAGCAGTTCTTC CASSLDGGLSYNEQFF
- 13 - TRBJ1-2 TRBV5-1 TGCGCCAGCAGGACGGGGACATCCGGCCACTACACCTTC CASRTGTSGHYTF
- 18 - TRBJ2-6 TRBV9 TGTGCCAGCAGCGTAGGGACGACAGGCATCTCTGGGGCCAACGTCCTGACTTTC CASSVGTTGISGANVLTF
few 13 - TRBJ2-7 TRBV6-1 TGTGCCAGCGAGTCTAGCGTGGGTCGGGAGCAGTACTTC CASESSVGREQYF
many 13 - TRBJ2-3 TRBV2 TGTGCCAGCAGTGATGATACCACAGATACGCAGTATTTT CASSDDTTDTQYF
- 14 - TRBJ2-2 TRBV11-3 TGTGCCAGCAGCTCCACTGCGGCCACCGGGGAGCTGTTTTTT CASSSTAATGELFF
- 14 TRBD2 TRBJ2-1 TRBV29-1 TGCAGCGTTTGGACTAGCGGAACCTACAATGAGCAGTTCTTC CSVWTSGTYNEQFF
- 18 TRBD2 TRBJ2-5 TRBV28 TGTGCCAGCAGTTTAGGTCTAGCGGGAGGGCCGGTCCTAGAGACCCAGTACTTC CASSLGLAGGPVLETQYF
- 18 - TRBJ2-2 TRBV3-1 TGTGCCAGCAGCCAAAACTCAGGGTTGCAGTTAAGGACCGGGGAGCTGTTTTTT CASSQNSGLQLRTGELFF
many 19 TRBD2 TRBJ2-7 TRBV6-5 TGTGCCAGCAGTTATCGTTTGGGAGACTCTAGCGGGGGTTCCTACGAGCAGTACTTC CASSYRLGDSSGGSYEQYF
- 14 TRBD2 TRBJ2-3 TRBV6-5 TGTGCCAGCAGTTACGGACTAGCCGCAGATACGCAGTATTTT CASSYGLAADTQYF
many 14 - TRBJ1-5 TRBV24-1 TGTGCCACCAGTCAAGAGGGGATGAATCAGCCCCAGCATTTT CATSQEGMNQPQHF
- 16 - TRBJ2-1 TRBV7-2 TGTGCCAGCAGCTTAGGCCCCGGGGGGCCGAACAATGAGCAGTTCTTC CASSLGPGGPNNEQFF
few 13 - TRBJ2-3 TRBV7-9 TGTGCCAGCAGCCCTCTAGCCCCAGATACGCAGTATTTT CASSPLAPDTQYF
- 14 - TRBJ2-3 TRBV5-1 TGCGCCAGCAGCTTGGCCGGGTACACAGATACGCAGTATTTT CASSLAGYTDTQYF
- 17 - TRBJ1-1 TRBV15 TGTGCCACCAGCAGAGATCTGGGTGGATCAATTAACACTGAAGCTTTCTTT CATSRDLGGSINTEAFF
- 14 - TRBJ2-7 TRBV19 TGTGCCAGTAGTATGAAAGGGACCCTTTTGGAGCAGTACTTC CASSMKGTLLEQYF
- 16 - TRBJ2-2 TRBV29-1 TGCAGCGTTGGGGCCCCCAACAGACCGAACACCGGGGAGCTGTTTTTT CSVGAPNRPNTGELFF
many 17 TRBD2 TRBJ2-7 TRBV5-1 TGCGCCAGCAGCTTGGGGGGGACTAGCGCCTTATCCTACGAGCAGTACTTC CASSLGGTSALSYEQYF
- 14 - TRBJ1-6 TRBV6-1 TGTGCCAGCAGACCCCAGGGGAATAATTCACCCCTCCACTTT CASRPQGNNSPLHF
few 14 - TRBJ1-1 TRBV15 TGTGCCACCAGCAGAAGGACGGAGAACACTGAAGCTTTCTTT CATSRRTENTEAFF